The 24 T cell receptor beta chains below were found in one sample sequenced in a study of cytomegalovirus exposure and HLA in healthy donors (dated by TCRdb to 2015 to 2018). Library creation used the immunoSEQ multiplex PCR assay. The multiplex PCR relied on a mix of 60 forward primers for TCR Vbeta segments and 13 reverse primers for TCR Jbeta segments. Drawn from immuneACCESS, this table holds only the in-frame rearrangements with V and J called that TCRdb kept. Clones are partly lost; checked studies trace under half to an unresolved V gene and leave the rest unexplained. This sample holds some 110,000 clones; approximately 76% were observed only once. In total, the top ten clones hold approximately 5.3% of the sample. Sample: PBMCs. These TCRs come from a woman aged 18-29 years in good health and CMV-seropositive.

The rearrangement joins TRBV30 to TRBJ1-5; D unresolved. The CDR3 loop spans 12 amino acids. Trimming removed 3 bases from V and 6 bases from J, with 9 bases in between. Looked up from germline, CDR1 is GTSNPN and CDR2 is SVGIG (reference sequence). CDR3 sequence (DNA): TGTGCCTGGAGCCCCTACGGTCAGCCCCAGCATTTT. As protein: CAWSPYGQPQHF.

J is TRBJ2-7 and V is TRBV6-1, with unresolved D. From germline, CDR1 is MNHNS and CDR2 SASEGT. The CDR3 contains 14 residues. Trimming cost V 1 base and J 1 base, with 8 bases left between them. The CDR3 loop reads CASSEGGLSYEQYF. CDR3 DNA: TGTGCCAGCAGTGAAGGAGGTCTTTCCTACGAGCAGTACTTC.

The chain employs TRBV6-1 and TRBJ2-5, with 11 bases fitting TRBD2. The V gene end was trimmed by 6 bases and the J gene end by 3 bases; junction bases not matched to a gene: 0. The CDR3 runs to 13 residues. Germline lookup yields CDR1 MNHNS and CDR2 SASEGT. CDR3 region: CASRLAGEETQYF. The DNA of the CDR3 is TGTGCCAGCAGACTAGCGGGAGAAGAGACCCAGTACTTC.

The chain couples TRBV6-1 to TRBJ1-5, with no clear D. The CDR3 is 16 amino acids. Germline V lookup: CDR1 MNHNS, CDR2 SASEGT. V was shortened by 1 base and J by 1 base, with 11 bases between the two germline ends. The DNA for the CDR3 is TGTGCCAGCAGTGAAGGGGCAGGCCTAAGCAATCAGCCCCAGCATTTT. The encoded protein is CASSEGAGLSNQPQHF.

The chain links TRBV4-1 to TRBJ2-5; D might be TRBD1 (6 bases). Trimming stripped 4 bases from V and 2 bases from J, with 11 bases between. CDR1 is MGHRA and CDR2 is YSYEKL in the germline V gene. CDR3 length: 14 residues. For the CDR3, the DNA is TGCGCCAGCAGCCCTCCGGGACAACAAGAGACCCAGTACTTC. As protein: CASSPPGQQETQYF.

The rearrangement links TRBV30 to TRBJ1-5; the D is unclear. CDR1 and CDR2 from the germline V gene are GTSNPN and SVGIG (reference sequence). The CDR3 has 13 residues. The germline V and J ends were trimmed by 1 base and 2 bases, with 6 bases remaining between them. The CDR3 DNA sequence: TGTGCCTGGAGTGAAGAGGGCAATCAGCCCCAGCATTTT. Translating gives CAWSEEGNQPQHF.

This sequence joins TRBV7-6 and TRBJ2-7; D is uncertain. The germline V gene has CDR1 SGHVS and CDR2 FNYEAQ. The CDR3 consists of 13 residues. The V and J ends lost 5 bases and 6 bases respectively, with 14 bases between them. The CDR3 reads CASSAQEYVEQYF. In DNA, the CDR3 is TGTGCCAGCAGCGCACAAGAATATGTCGAGCAGTACTTC.

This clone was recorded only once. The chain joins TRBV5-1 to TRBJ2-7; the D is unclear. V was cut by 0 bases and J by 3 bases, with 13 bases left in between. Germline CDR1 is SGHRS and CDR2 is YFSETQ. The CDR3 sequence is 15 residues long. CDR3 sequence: CASSLAPGNDYEQYF. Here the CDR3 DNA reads TGCGCCAGCAGCTTGGCCCCAGGTAATGACTACGAGCAGTACTTC.

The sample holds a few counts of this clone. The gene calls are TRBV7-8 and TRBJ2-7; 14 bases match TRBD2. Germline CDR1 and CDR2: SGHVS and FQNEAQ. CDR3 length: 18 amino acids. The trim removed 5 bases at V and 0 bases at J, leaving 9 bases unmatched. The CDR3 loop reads CASSLTGTSGSSSYEQYF. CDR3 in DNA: TGTGCCAGCAGCCTAACCGGGACTAGCGGGAGTTCCTCCTACGAGCAGTACTTC. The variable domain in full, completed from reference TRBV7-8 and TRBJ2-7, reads GAGVSQSPRYKVAKRGQDVALRCDPISGHVSLFWYQQALGQGPEFLTYFQNEAQLDKSGLPSDRFFAERPEGSVSTLKIQRTQQEDSAVYLCASSLTGTSGSSSYEQYFGPGTRLTVT.

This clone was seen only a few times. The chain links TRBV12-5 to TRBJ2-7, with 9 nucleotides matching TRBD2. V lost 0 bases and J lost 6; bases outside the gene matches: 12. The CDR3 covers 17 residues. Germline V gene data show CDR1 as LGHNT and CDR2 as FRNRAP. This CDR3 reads CASGLVQSIAGAPEQYF. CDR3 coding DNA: TGTGCTAGTGGTTTGGTACAATCTATAGCGGGAGCCCCCGAGCAGTACTTC. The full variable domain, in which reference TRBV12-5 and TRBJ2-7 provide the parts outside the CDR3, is DARVTQTPRHKVTEMGQEVTMRCQPILGHNTVFWYRQTMMQGLELLAYFRNRAPLDDSGMPKDRFSAEMPDATLATLKIQPSEPRDSAVYFCASGLVQSIAGAPEQYFGPGTRLTVT.

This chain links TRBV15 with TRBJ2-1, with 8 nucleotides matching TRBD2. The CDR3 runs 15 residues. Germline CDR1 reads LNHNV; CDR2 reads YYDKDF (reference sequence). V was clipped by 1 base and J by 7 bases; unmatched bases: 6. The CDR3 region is CATSRVSGGANEQFF. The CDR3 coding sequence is TGTGCCACCAGCAGAGTGTCGGGGGGGGCGAATGAGCAGTTCTTC. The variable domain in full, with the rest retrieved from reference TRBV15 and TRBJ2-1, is DAMVIQNPRYQVTQFGKPVTLSCSQTLNHNVMYWYQQKSSQAPKLLFHYYDKDFNNEADTPDNFQSRRPNTSFCFLDIRSPGLGDTAMYLCATSRVSGGANEQFFGPGTRLTVL.

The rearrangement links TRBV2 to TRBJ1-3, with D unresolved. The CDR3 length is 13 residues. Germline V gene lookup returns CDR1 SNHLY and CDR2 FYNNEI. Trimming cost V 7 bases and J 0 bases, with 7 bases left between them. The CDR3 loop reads CASKLDSGNTIYF. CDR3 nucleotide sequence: TGTGCCAGCAAGCTAGACTCTGGAAACACCATATATTTT.

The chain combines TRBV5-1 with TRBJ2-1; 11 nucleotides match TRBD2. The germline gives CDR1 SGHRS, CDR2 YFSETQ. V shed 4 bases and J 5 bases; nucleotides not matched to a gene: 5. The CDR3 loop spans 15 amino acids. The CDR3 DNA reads TGCGCCAGCAGCCCAACTAGCGGGAGTAACAATGAGCAGTTCTTC. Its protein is CASSPTSGSNNEQFF.

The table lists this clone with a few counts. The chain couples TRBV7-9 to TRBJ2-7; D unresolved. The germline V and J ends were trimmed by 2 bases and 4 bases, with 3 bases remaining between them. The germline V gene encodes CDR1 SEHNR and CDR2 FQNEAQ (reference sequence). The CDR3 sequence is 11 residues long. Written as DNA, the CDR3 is TGTGCCAGCAGCTTACAGTACGAGCAGTACTTC. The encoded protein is CASSLQYEQYF.

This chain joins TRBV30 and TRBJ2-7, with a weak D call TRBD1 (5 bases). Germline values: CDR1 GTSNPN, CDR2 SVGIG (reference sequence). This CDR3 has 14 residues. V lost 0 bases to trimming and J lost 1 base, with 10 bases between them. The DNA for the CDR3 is TGTGCCTGGAGTGTAGCAGGGCCTTCCTACGAGCAGTACTTC. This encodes CAWSVAGPSYEQYF. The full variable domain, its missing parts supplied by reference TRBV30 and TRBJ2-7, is SQTIHQWPATLVQPVGSPLSLECTVEGTSNPNLYWYRQAAGRGLQLLFYSVGIGQISSEVPQNLSASRPQDRQFILSSKKLLLSDSGFYLCAWSVAGPSYEQYFGPGTRLTVT.

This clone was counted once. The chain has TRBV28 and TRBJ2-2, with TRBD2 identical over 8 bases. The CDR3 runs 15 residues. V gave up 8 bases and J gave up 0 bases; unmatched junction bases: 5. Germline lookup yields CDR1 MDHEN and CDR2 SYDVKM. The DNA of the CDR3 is TGTGCCAGCCTATTTAGCGGGGCGAACACCGGGGAGCTGTTTTTT. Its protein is CASLFSGANTGELFF.

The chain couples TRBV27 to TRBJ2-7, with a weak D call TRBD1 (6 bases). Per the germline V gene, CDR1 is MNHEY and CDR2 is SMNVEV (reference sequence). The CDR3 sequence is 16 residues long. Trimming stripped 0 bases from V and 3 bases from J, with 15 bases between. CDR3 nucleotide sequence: TGTGCCAGCAGTTTATCAATGGACAGTACAGTCTACGAGCAGTACTTC. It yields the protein CASSLSMDSTVYEQYF.

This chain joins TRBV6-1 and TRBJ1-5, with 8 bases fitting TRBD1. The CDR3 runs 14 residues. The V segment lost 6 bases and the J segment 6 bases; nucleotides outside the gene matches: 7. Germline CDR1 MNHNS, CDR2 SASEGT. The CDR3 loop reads CASRNDRGAQPQHF. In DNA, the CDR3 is TGTGCCAGCAGGAACGACAGGGGTGCTCAGCCCCAGCATTTT.

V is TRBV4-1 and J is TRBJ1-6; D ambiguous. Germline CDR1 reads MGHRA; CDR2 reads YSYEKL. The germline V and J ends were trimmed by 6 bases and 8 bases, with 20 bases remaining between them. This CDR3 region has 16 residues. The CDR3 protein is CASRDRAREKDSPLHF. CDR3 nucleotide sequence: TGCGCCAGCAGGGACCGGGCTCGGGAGAAGGATTCACCCCTCCACTTT.

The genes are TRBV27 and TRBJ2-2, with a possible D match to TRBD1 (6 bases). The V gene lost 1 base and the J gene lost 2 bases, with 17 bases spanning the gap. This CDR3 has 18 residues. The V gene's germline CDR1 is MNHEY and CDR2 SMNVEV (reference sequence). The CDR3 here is CASSLYEVDRPNTGELFF. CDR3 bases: TGTGCCAGCAGTTTATATGAAGTGGACAGACCTAACACCGGGGAGCTGTTTTTT.

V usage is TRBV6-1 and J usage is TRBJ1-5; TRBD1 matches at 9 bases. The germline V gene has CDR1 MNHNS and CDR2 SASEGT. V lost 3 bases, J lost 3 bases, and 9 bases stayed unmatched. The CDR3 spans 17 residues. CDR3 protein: CASSEPPGQGHNQPQHF. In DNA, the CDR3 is TGTGCCAGCAGTGAGCCACCGGGACAGGGACACAATCAGCCCCAGCATTTT.

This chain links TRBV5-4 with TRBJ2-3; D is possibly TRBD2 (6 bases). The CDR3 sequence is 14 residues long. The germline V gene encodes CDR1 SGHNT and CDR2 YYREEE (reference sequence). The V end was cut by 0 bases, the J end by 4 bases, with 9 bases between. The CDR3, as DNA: TGTGCCAGCAGCTTGGTCAGGGAGGCAGATACGCAGTATTTT. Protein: CASSLVREADTQYF.

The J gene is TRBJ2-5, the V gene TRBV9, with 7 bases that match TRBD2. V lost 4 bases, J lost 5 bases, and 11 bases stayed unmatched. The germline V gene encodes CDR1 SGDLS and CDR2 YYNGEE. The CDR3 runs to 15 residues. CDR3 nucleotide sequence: TGTGCCAGCAGCCCGAAAGCGGGGTCGGGGGAGACCCAGTACTTC. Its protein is CASSPKAGSGETQYF.

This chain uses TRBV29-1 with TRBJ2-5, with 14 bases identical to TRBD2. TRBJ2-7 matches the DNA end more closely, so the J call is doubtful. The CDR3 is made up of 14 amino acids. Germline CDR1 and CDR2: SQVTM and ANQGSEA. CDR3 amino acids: CSVATSGRVHEQYF. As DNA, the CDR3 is TGCAGCGTCGCGACTAGCGGGAGGGTCCACGAGCAGTACTTC.